The sequence of this T cell receptor beta chain was determined in a study of early T cells in non-severe SARS-CoV-2 infection (dated by TCRdb to the early 2020s). Background for the entire study: Because TCR sequencing was done on bulk RNA from unsorted whole blood, the alpha and beta chains could not be paired. What the research found in general, with its limitations: VDJdb matching was skewed toward anti-spike CD8 responses and likely underestimated virus-specific expansions by missing private and CD4 specificities.

This clonotype was seen at least ten times. It has no known antigen specificity. No base qualities exist here, and no much larger clone lies one base off it. The method was 5' RACE. Sequencer: NextSeq 500. In the TCR library protocol, unique molecular identifiers were attached to individual cDNA molecules to correct for PCR bias and sequencing error. Sequencing covered both TCR alpha and beta chains, and within each sample the abundances of alpha and beta sequences were tightly co-correlated. Per the authors' processing: Decombinator V4 was used to perform V gene, J gene and CDR3 annotation of TCR sequences. Expanded TCRs were defined as changing significantly between any two time points under a Poisson model with p below 0.0001. TCR abundances were normalised to the total number of TCRs sequenced in each sample and reported as counts per million. TRAV1-2 paired with TRAJ12, TRAJ20 or TRAJ33 defined MAIT TCRs, while TRAV10 paired with TRAJ18 defined iNKT TCRs. A search of VDJdb, accessed on 1 November 2021, was run for TCRs annotated to CMV, EBV and SARS-CoV-2, with TCRs annotated for multiple antigens excluded. The public sequencing data were trimmed at Q25 with fastp and processed into clonotypes with MiXCR by TCRdb, which kept only in-frame beta chains. Identical CDR3 proteins give one entry, which carries the most common genes and DNA. The V and J calls reflect TCRdb's pipeline rather than the authors' work. This sample comprises around 30,000 distinct CDR3 sequences, 4% to 4.5% of them detected only once. The ten top clones hold under 4.5% of the sample.

V is trimmed back by 4 bases and J by 10 bases, and the junction contains 8 bases that no gene match accounts for. Sequences SGHVS (CDR1) and FNYEAQ (CDR2) are obtained from the germline V gene. Including the terminal cysteine and phenylalanine, the CDR3 comprises 14 residues. Left in the record is the CDR3 DNA by itself, 42 bases read in frame from the first base. The study was a case-control design nested within a healthcare worker cohort in London, UK, with weekly nasopharyngeal swab PCR tests and blood sampling. Healthcare workers were recruited between 23 and 31 March 2020, during the week of the UK lockdown, and were followed weekly for up to about 15 weeks.

The chain joins TRBV7-6 to TRBJ2-1; 9 junctional bases match TRBD2. The receptor's source is an adult who was a healthcare worker with PCR-confirmed SARS-CoV-2 infection or an uninfected control (not recorded which). Sample: whole blood. The DNA reads as follows: TGTGCCAGCAGCTCGGTTAGCGGGAGTGGAGAGCAGTTCTTC. It is translated as CASSSVSGSGEQFF. Beyond the CDR3, the reference TRBV7-6 and TRBJ2-1 genes provide the residues; the full variable domain reads: GAGVSQSPRYKVTKRGQDVALRCDPISGHVSLYWYRQALGQGPEFLTYFNYEAQQDKSGLPNDRFSAERPEGSISTLTIQRTEQRDSAMYRCASSSVSGSGEQFFGPGTRLTVL.